Listed here are 15 T cell receptor beta chains from one sample, sequenced in a study of blood T cell repertoires in COVID-19. Data came from immunoSEQ multiplex PCR; TCRdb stores just in-frame clones and leaves some out. Among 200,000 to 300,000 clones, approximately 85% were seen once, and the ten largest hold less than 4.5%. Sequenced material: peripheral blood. These receptors originate from a man aged 50 to 60 with acute or convalescent COVID-19.

This sequence joins TRBV11-2 and TRBJ1-3, with D unclear. Germline V gene sequence: CDR1 SGHAT, CDR2 FQNNGV. V lost 5 bases to trimming and J lost 6 bases, with 8 bases between them. This CDR3 region has 12 residues. The CDR3 DNA reads TGTGCCAGCAGCCCAGATGAAAACACCATATATTTT. Translation gives CASSPDENTIYF.

The chain joins TRBV12-3 or TRBV12-4 to TRBJ2-7, with 7 positions matching TRBD1. This CDR3 region has 13 residues. J lost 2 bases, V lost 3 bases, and 1 base had no gene match. This CDR3 reads CASSFGQAYEQYF. CDR3 nucleotides: TGTGCCAGCAGTTTCGGACAGGCCTACGAGCAGTACTTC.

The rearrangement links TRBV7-8 to TRBJ1-2; TRBD1 matches at 9 bases. V lost 5 bases to trimming and J lost 4 bases; unmatched junction nucleotides: 8. This CDR3 comprises 15 residues. CDR1 and CDR2 (germline): SGHVS, FQNEAQ. The CDR3 DNA sequence: TGTGCCAGCAGCGGGGACAGGGCCAGAGGCTATGGCTACACCTTC. Its protein product is CASSGDRARGYGYTF.

Here the CDR3 DNA reads TGTGCCAGCAGTTACTCTGTCGTGGGGGAGCTGTTTTTT. Encoded protein: CASSYSVVGELFF. V gene TRBV6-5 combines with J gene TRBJ2-2; D call uncertain. The CDR3 sequence is 13 residues long. Per the germline V gene, CDR1 is MNHEY and CDR2 is SVGAGI. Trimming took off 0 bases at V and 8 bases at J, with 7 bases between the two ends.

V usage is TRBV5-1 and J usage is TRBJ2-5, with 10 bases aligning to TRBD2. Per the germline V gene, CDR1 is SGHRS and CDR2 is YFSETQ. The CDR3 is 18 amino acids. The trim removed 2 bases at V and 1 base at J, leaving 11 bases unmatched. DNA for the CDR3: TGCGCCAGCAGCTTATCCCCCGTAGCTAGCGGGGGCCAAGAGACCCAGTACTTC. It translates to CASSLSPVASGGQETQYF.

The chain has TRBV30 and TRBJ1-1; TRBD1 matches at 9 bases. This CDR3 comprises 14 residues. CDR1 GTSNPN and CDR2 SVGIG come from the germline V gene (reference sequence). Trimming removed 3 bases from V and 4 bases from J; junction bases left unmatched: 6. In DNA, the CDR3 is TGTGCCTGGAGGGTACAGGGGGCTATCACTGAAGCTTTCTTT. Residues: CAWRVQGAITEAFF.

This rearrangement joins TRBV7-6 to TRBJ2-1, with 9 bases that match TRBD1. Losses at the gene ends were 5 bases for V and 3 bases for J; bases not matched to a gene: 8. The CDR3 runs 16 residues. Per the germline V gene, CDR1 is SGHVS and CDR2 is FNYEAQ. The CDR3 nucleotides are TGTGCCAGCAGCCACGCCGGGACAGGGATCTACAATGAGCAGTTCTTC. Translating it yields CASSHAGTGIYNEQFF.

The sample holds one count of this clone. The rearrangement joins TRBV6-5 to TRBJ1-2, with 9 bases fitting TRBD1. V shed 8 bases and J 3 bases; nucleotides not matched to a gene: 7. The germline V gene has CDR1 MNHEY and CDR2 SVGAGI. The CDR3 spans 14 residues. CDR3 sequence reads: CASGTGQGYYGYTF. The CDR3 bases are TGTGCCAGCGGGACCGGACAGGGGTACTATGGCTACACCTTC.

The J gene is TRBJ2-7, the V gene TRBV28; D might be TRBD1 (6 bases). Germline V CDR1 and CDR2: MDHEN, SYDVKM. This CDR3 region has 12 residues. V lost 9 bases to trimming and J lost 0 bases, with 9 bases between them. The CDR3 loop is CASETGSYEQYF. The CDR3 coding sequence is TGTGCCAGTGAGACAGGCTCCTACGAGCAGTACTTC.

J is TRBJ1-2 and V is TRBV6-2 or TRBV6-3, with a tentative D call TRBD1 (6 bases). V was shortened by 7 bases and J by 5 bases, with 17 bases between the two germline ends. Germline V gene lookup returns CDR1 MNHEY and CDR2 SVGEGT. CDR3 size: 14 residues. CDR3 DNA: TGTGCCAGCACCCCCGGGGTCCAGGGGTATGGCTACACCTTC. It codes for CASTPGVQGYGYTF.

The chain has TRBV5-1 and TRBJ2-7; the match to TRBD2 covers 9 bases. J was trimmed by 0 bases and V by 4 bases; bases with no gene match: 11. There are 17 residues in the CDR3. Germline assignment: CDR1 SGHRS and CDR2 YFSETQ. This chain's CDR3 is CASSTSRLAASSYEQYF. In DNA form, the CDR3 reads TGCGCCAGCAGCACCTCCCGACTAGCGGCAAGCTCCTACGAGCAGTACTTC.

The J gene is TRBJ1-4, the V gene TRBV19, with D perhaps matching TRBD1 (6 bases). This CDR3 comprises 14 residues. V shed 8 bases and J shed 0 bases, with 10 bases lying between them. CDR1 LNHDA and CDR2 SQIVND come from the germline V gene (reference sequence). The chain's CDR3 is CASDGGATNEKLFF. The CDR3 nucleotides read TGTGCCAGTGATGGGGGCGCAACTAATGAAAAACTGTTTTTT.

This clone appeared a few times. The chain recombines TRBV6-1 with TRBJ1-4, with D unresolved. V shed 4 bases and J shed 3 bases, with 15 bases lying between them. From germline, CDR1 is MNHNS and CDR2 SASEGT. The CDR3 has 16 residues. CDR3 in amino acids: CASSVGFRSSNEKLFF. In DNA form, the CDR3 reads TGTGCCAGCAGTGTTGGTTTTAGGAGCTCTAATGAAAAACTGTTTTTT.

The CDR3 region is CASSLEGTKEETQYF. CDR3 coding DNA: TGCGCCAGCAGCTTGGAAGGGACTAAAGAAGAGACCCAGTACTTC. The gene calls are TRBV5-1 and TRBJ2-5; 7 nucleotides match TRBD2. CDR1 and CDR2 from the germline V gene are SGHRS and YFSETQ. V was clipped by 0 bases and J by 3 bases; unmatched bases: 5. The CDR3 is made up of 15 amino acids.

The chain employs TRBV28 and TRBJ1-6; the match to TRBD1 covers 7 bases. Looked up from germline, CDR1 is MDHEN and CDR2 is SYDVKM. The V and J ends lost 3 bases and 7 bases, in that order; junction bases with no gene match: 3. The CDR3 is 14 residues long. DNA for the CDR3: TGTGCCAGCAGTTTGGTACAGGGGAATTCACCCCTCCACTTT. It codes for CASSLVQGNSPLHF.